A selection of T cell receptor beta chains follows, all from one sample in a study of PD-1 blockade in classical Hodgkin lymphoma. Profiled with immunoSEQ multiplex PCR; TCRdb holds only in-frame clones, not every one. The table lists more than 90,000 clones, approximately 80% of them singletons, with approximately 15% in the top ten. The sample here was peripheral blood mononuclear cells (PBMCs), taken before the second cycle of nivolumab. The receptor set was obtained from a human donor with classical Hodgkin lymphoma. Each CDR3 is given without its conserved first and last residue. Each record gives: clone size, J gene, V gene, CDR3 protein. The size of a clone is reported for some rows only, either as once, few or many, or as a class for expanded clones.

- | TRBJ2-2 | TRBV18 | ASSPLTGSNTGELF
- | TRBJ1-1 | TRBV30 | AWSPQLVTEAF
- | TRBJ2-7 | TRBV19 | ASSISLAAYSYEQY
- | TRBJ2-3 | TRBV5-4 | ASSLAFLDADTQY
- | TRBJ2-4 | TRBV5-4 | ASSSDGAAKNIQY
- | TRBJ1-5 | TRBV6-5 | ASSRGSFGQPQH
- | TRBJ1-1 | TRBV7-2 | ASSLGQPLEAF
once | TRBJ1-2 | TRBV5-1 | ASSLEVGLGYT
- | TRBJ2-5 | TRBV10-1 | ASSDDRETQY
- | TRBJ2-1 | TRBV7-2 | ASSLASSSYNEQF
- | TRBJ2-1 | TRBV9 | ASSVDLAGAHNEQF
- | TRBJ1-1 | TRBV10-3 | AISGTLNTEAF
- | TRBJ2-5 | TRBV10-3 | AISEQETQY
- | TRBJ2-7 | TRBV19 | ASGDTGTGFYEQY